Shown below are 4 T cell receptor beta chains from a single sample sequenced in a study of blood T cell repertoires in COVID-19. The table came from immunoSEQ multiplex PCR; TCRdb's copy has only in-frame clones and leaves some out. The sample shows about 80,000 clones, approximately 82% of them seen only once. Sequencing was carried out using peripheral blood. The receptors were sampled from a woman in her seventies with acute or convalescent COVID-19.

This chain links TRBV30 with TRBJ1-3; TRBD1 might be the D (6 bases). V lost 8 bases to trimming and J lost 1 base, with 12 bases between them. The germline CDR1 and CDR2 sequences are GTSNPN and SVGIG (reference sequence). This CDR3 is built from 13 residues. This CDR3 reads CAVIQGSGNTIYF. The CDR3, as DNA: TGTGCCGTTATACAGGGATCTGGAAACACCATATATTTT.

The chain combines TRBV7-3 with TRBJ2-1; D is unresolved. The CDR3 runs 14 residues. Looked up from germline, CDR1 is SGHTA and CDR2 is FQGTGA. Trimming stripped 5 bases from V and 6 bases from J, with 14 bases between. As DNA, the CDR3 is TGTGCCAGCAGCCTCAATTTCGAGGTCAATGAGCAGTTCTTC. It translates to CASSLNFEVNEQFF.

The genes are TRBV18 and TRBJ2-3; 14 bases are shared with TRBD2. Germline CDR1 and CDR2: KGHSH and LQKENI. V was clipped by 6 bases and J by 5 bases; unmatched bases: 7. This CDR3 has 16 residues. This chain's CDR3 is CASSTGLAGVVDTQYF. Here the CDR3 DNA reads TGTGCCAGCTCGACGGGACTAGCGGGAGTTGTAGATACGCAGTATTTT.

This clone was observed a few times. V is TRBV5-1 and J is TRBJ2-2; 8 nucleotides match TRBD2. CDR1 SGHRS and CDR2 YFSETQ come from the germline V gene. The CDR3 is 16 residues long. The junction had 8 bases not matched to a gene; V was cut back by 4 bases and J by 3 bases. In nucleotides, the CDR3 is TGCGCCAGCAGCCGCATAGCGGGATATGACACCGGGGAGCTGTTTTTT. Residues: CASSRIAGYDTGELFF.